This entry lists 21 T cell receptor beta chains sequenced from one sample in a study of response to subunit inactivated influenza vaccine. TCRdb analysed the RT-PCR reads with MiXCR anew, one entry per CDR3 protein. Of about 700,000 distinct CDR3 sequences in the sample, about 15% are singletons; the top ten hold around 6.5%. Material: PBMCs from blood, obtained approximately 15 days before vaccination. These receptors were taken from a man aged 50 to 60 who received an inactivated influenza vaccine.

The V call is TRBV20-1, the J call TRBJ2-3, with TRBD2 identical over 11 bases. J was trimmed by 7 bases and V by 0 bases; bases with no gene match: 6. The germline V gene encodes CDR1 DFQATT and CDR2 SNEGSKA (reference sequence). CDR3 size: 15 residues. The CDR3 is CSARESSGGLYTQYF. The CDR3 coding sequence is TGCAGTGCTAGAGAGTCTAGCGGGGGGCTATATACGCAGTATTTT.

The table lists this clonotype with a few counts. The chain recombines TRBV20-1 with TRBJ2-7, with D possibly called TRBD1 or TRBD2 (6 bases each). Germline CDR1 DFQATT, CDR2 SNEGSKA (reference sequence). Trimming removed 3 bases from V and 5 bases from J, with 11 bases in between. This CDR3 comprises 12 residues. The CDR3, as DNA: TGCAGTGCTAGGGAAGGGGGGCACGAGCAGTACTTC. As protein: CSAREGGHEQYF.

The chain's CDR3 is CASTTLGSGGANEQFF. CDR3 DNA sequence: TGTGCCAGTACAACCTTGGGCTCAGGGGGCGCAAATGAGCAGTTCTTC. The chain is built from TRBV27 and TRBJ2-1; TRBD1 matches at 8 bases. The ends lost 9 bases at V and 7 bases at J; junction bases unmatched: 17. CDR1 and CDR2 (germline): MNHEY, SMNVEV (reference sequence). The CDR3 totals 16 residues.

This clonotype was seen only a few times. V usage is TRBV30 and J usage is TRBJ2-7; D is possibly TRBD2 (5 bases). The CDR3 runs to 17 residues. The V end lost 0 bases, the J end lost 0 bases, and 18 bases lay between the germline ends. Per the germline V gene, CDR1 is GTSNPN and CDR2 is SVGIG (reference sequence). CDR3 nucleotides: TGTGCCTGGAGTGTAGACGTATCACCGGGATACTCCTACGAGCAGTACTTC. Translated, it gives CAWSVDVSPGYSYEQYF.

The table lists this clonotype with a few counts. The chain combines TRBV20-1 with TRBJ2-7, with 9 bases fitting TRBD2. The CDR3 runs to 12 residues. V trimming: 6 bases; J trimming: 5 bases; junction bases outside the gene matches: 5. From germline, CDR1 is DFQATT and CDR2 SNEGSKA (reference sequence). The chain's CDR3 is CSAKREAHEQYF. The DNA for the CDR3 is TGCAGTGCCAAGCGGGAGGCCCACGAGCAGTACTTC.

This clonotype was counted between two and nine times. V gene TRBV20-1 combines with J gene TRBJ1-5; no clear D gene. V was trimmed by 3 bases and J by 0 bases, leaving 9 bases between them. There are 14 residues in the CDR3. Germline V gene data show CDR1 as DFQATT and CDR2 as SNEGSKA (reference sequence). The CDR3 DNA sequence: TGCAGTGCTAGTAGGCCAAATAGCAATCAGCCCCAGCATTTT. The encoded protein is CSASRPNSNQPQHF.

The V gene is TRBV6-1, the J gene TRBJ2-7; TRBD1 might be the D (5 bases). The CDR3 runs 13 residues. V was shortened by 5 bases and J by 4 bases, with 12 bases between the two germline ends. Per germline, CDR1 MNHNS and CDR2 SASEGT. The CDR3 DNA is TGTGCCAGCAGTACCCCGGCAGGGTACGAGCAGTACTTC. Translation gives CASSTPAGYEQYF.

This clonotype was counted between two and nine times. This chain joins TRBV4-2 and TRBJ1-5, with D tentatively TRBD1 (6 bases). This CDR3 has 14 amino acids. The germline V gene encodes CDR1 LGHNA and CDR2 YNFKEQ. Trimming took 4 bases from V and 6 from J, leaving 13 bases between them. The CDR3 nucleotides read TGTGCCAGCAGCCCTCAAAGGGGGAGTCAGCCCCAGCATTTT. Amino acid sequence: CASSPQRGSQPQHF.

The rearrangement links TRBV25-1 to TRBJ2-7; D is perhaps TRBD1 (6 bases). The germline V gene encodes CDR1 MGHDK and CDR2 SYGVNS. This CDR3 has 14 residues. V lost 6 bases and J 3 bases, leaving 15 bases between the germline ends. Written as DNA, the CDR3 is TGTGCCAGCAGCCGAGACAGGTCAGGCTACGAGCAGTACTTC. This gives the protein CASSRDRSGYEQYF.

This clonotype occurred many times. This chain connects TRBV4-3 to TRBJ1-5, with a tentative D call TRBD1 (6 bases). The germline gives CDR1 LGHNA, CDR2 YSLEER. CDR3 size: 15 residues. V was shortened by 0 bases and J by 7 bases, with 13 bases between the two germline ends. In nucleotides, the CDR3 is TGCGCCAGCAGCCAAGATCGGGGGCTCAGGCAGCCCCAGCATTTT. This gives the protein CASSQDRGLRQPQHF.

There are many counts of this clonotype. J is TRBJ2-7 and V is TRBV5-1, with TRBD1 identical over 7 bases. The germline V gene has CDR1 SGHRS and CDR2 YFSETQ. The CDR3 covers 13 residues. V lost 4 bases, J lost 6 bases, and 7 bases stayed unmatched. The CDR3 nucleotides read TGCGCCAGCAGCGAGACAGGGTCCCGCGAGCAGTACTTC. This codes for CASSETGSREQYF.

This clonotype appeared a few times. V is TRBV27 and J is TRBJ2-1; 8 nucleotides align to TRBD2. V shed 0 bases, J shed 8 bases, and the junction held 6 bases outside the gene matches. The germline CDR1 and CDR2 sequences are MNHEY and SMNVEV (reference sequence). The CDR3 extends over 15 amino acids. CDR3 sequence (DNA): TGTGCCAGCAGTTTATCAGAGCGGGGGTATCATGAGCAGTTCTTC. Its protein product is CASSLSERGYHEQFF.

This clonotype was observed at least ten times. This chain links TRBV14 with TRBJ2-7; D is uncertain. The germline gives CDR1 SGHDN, CDR2 FVKESK. This CDR3 has 12 residues. Trimming pared 2 bases from V and 6 bases from J, leaving 8 bases between. CDR3 DNA: TGTGCCAGCAGCCAAATTAATCTCGAGCAGTACTTC. Its translation is CASSQINLEQYF.

The V call is TRBV10-2, the J call TRBJ2-7; 9 bases map to TRBD2. This CDR3 is 15 amino acids long. Germline-derived CDR1 and CDR2 are WSHSY and SAAADI. V shed 6 bases and J 4 bases; nucleotides not matched to a gene: 10. The CDR3 reads CASRPEAGGGYEQYF. CDR3 DNA sequence: TGCGCCAGCAGGCCCGAAGCGGGAGGAGGGTACGAGCAGTACTTC.

The chain is built from TRBV6-2 or TRBV6-3 and TRBJ2-7; D is uncertain. Germline V gene sequence: CDR1 MNHEY, CDR2 SVGEGT. The CDR3 spans 13 residues. With 2 bases removed from V and 0 bases from J, the gap between germline ends came to 5 bases. In DNA, the CDR3 is TGTGCCAGCAGTTACAAATACTCCTACGAGCAGTACTTC. Amino acids: CASSYKYSYEQYF.

The chain is built from TRBV4-1 and TRBJ2-7; possibly TRBD1 for D (6 bases). Trimming stripped 3 bases from V and 5 bases from J, with 17 bases between. Germline CDR1 and CDR2: MGHRA and YSYEKL. CDR3 size: 15 residues. The CDR3 reads CASSHRAGDKNEQYF. The CDR3 nucleotides are TGCGCCAGCAGCCACCGGGCAGGGGATAAGAACGAGCAGTACTTC.

This clonotype was found many times. J is TRBJ1-3 and V is TRBV7-2; D unresolved. Deletions cut 0 bases from V and 2 bases from J, with 8 bases between. CDR3 size: 15 residues. The germline V gene encodes CDR1 SGHTA and CDR2 FQGNSA. The CDR3 DNA is TGTGCCAGCAGCTTAGCGTCGGCAGCTGGAAACACCATATATTTT. Translating gives CASSLASAAGNTIYF. The variable domain in full, completed from reference TRBV7-2 and TRBJ1-3, reads GAGVSQSPSNKVTEKGKDVELRCDPISGHTALYWYRQSLGQGLEFLIYFQGNSAPDKSGLPSDRFSAERTGGSVSTLTIQRTQQEDSAVYLCASSLASAAGNTIYFGEGSWLTVV.

A few counts support this clonotype. The CDR3 is CASSLGGEAKNIQYF. DNA for the CDR3: TGCGCCAGCAGCTTGGGGGGGGAAGCCAAAAACATTCAGTACTTC. The V and J genes are TRBV5-1 and TRBJ2-4; perhaps TRBD2 as D (6 bases). The CDR3 spans 15 residues. Between the trimmed V and J ends, which lost 0 bases and 0 bases, there was a span of 7 bases. From germline, CDR1 is SGHRS and CDR2 YFSETQ.

This clonotype was detected ten times or more. The chain recombines TRBV29-1 with TRBJ1-2; D call uncertain. The ends were cut back, 1 base at V and 9 bases at J, with 12 bases in the middle. The CDR3 is 12 amino acids. The V gene's germline CDR1 is SQVTM and CDR2 ANQGSEA. CDR3 residues: CSVEGEPHSYTF. CDR3 DNA: TGCAGCGTTGAAGGCGAGCCGCACAGCTACACCTTC.

This clonotype has at least ten counts. The chain links TRBV3-1 to TRBJ2-2; TRBD1 matches at 8 bases. The V gene's germline CDR1 is LGHDT and CDR2 YNNKEL (reference sequence). The CDR3 is made up of 15 amino acids. The V segment lost 1 base and the J segment 4 bases; nucleotides outside the gene matches: 2. The CDR3 protein is CASSQVTGATGELFF. As DNA, the CDR3 is TGTGCCAGCAGCCAAGTGACAGGGGCCACCGGGGAGCTGTTTTTT.

This clonotype was recorded at least ten times. The chain recombines TRBV11-1 with TRBJ2-3; D is unresolved. CDR3 length: 14 amino acids. CDR1 is SGHAT, CDR2 FQDESV, per germline (reference sequence). Trimming shortened V by 2 bases and J by 6 bases, and 12 bases separated the two germline ends. The CDR3 sequence: CASSLNGASDTQYF. The CDR3 nucleotides read TGTGCCAGCAGCTTAAATGGAGCCTCCGATACGCAGTATTTT.